These T cell receptor beta chains were read from a single sample in a study of identifying expanded T cells in peripheral blood. Only in-frame clones appear in the TCRdb table, and some are missing; sequencing was by immunoSEQ multiplex PCR. Counted here are some 70,000 clones, around 90% occurring once; the ten biggest clones make up roughly 3.5%. The sample comprised blood. The receptors stem from a person aged 18-69 years in good health. Both conserved end residues are part of each CDR3. D genes are given only for firm matches. Not all rows give a size; the values are once, few, many and, for expanded clones, a class.

j_gene: TRBJ2-1; abundance: .; v_gene: TRBV7-8; d_gene: .; CDR3aa: CASSFDSRGGYNEQFF; CDR3nt: TGTGCCAGCAGCTTCGACTCGAGGGGCGGCTACAATGAGCAGTTCTTC
j_gene: TRBJ2-5; abundance: .; v_gene: TRBV7-9; d_gene: .; CDR3aa: CASSLSSGAETQYF; CDR3nt: TGTGCCAGCAGCTTAAGTTCAGGGGCAGAGACCCAGTACTTC
j_gene: TRBJ2-5; abundance: .; v_gene: TRBV5-1; d_gene: .; CDR3aa: CASSLWETQYF; CDR3nt: TGCGCCAGCAGCTTATGGGAGACCCAGTACTTC
j_gene: TRBJ1-4; abundance: once; v_gene: TRBV5-1; d_gene: TRBD1; CDR3aa: CASSLGQGWTNEKLFF; CDR3nt: TGCGCCAGCAGCCTTGGACAGGGGTGGACTAACGAAAAACTGTTTTTT
j_gene: TRBJ2-7; abundance: .; v_gene: TRBV28; d_gene: .; CDR3aa: CASSLLGVEQYF; CDR3nt: TGTGCCAGCAGTCTCCTAGGGGTCGAGCAGTACTTC
j_gene: TRBJ1-5; abundance: .; v_gene: TRBV6-1; d_gene: .; CDR3aa: CASSELPQPQHF; CDR3nt: TGTGCCAGCAGTGAATTGCCCCAGCCCCAGCATTTT
j_gene: TRBJ2-2; abundance: once; v_gene: TRBV18; d_gene: .; CDR3aa: CASSRDFSGELFF; CDR3nt: TGTGCCAGCTCACGCGACTTTTCCGGGGAGCTGTTTTTT
j_gene: TRBJ2-7; abundance: .; v_gene: TRBV30; d_gene: .; CDR3aa: CAWSRAQAGYEQYF; CDR3nt: TGTGCCTGGAGTAGGGCCCAAGCGGGCTACGAGCAGTACTTC
j_gene: TRBJ2-3; abundance: once; v_gene: TRBV29-1; d_gene: TRBD2; CDR3aa: CSAAGLAGVTDTQYF; CDR3nt: TGCAGCGCGGCGGGACTAGCGGGTGTCACAGATACGCAGTATTTT
j_gene: TRBJ2-7; abundance: .; v_gene: TRBV19; d_gene: .; CDR3aa: CASSIPGARAREQYF; CDR3nt: TGTGCCAGTAGTATCCCAGGGGCCAGGGCACGCGAGCAGTACTTC
j_gene: TRBJ2-4; abundance: .; v_gene: TRBV9; d_gene: TRBD1; CDR3aa: CASSRQGAGSGNIQYF; CDR3nt: TGTGCCAGCAGCCGGCAGGGGGCAGGTTCTGGAAACATTCAGTACTTC
j_gene: TRBJ1-6; abundance: .; v_gene: TRBV10-1; d_gene: .; CDR3aa: CASSPTGGNSPLHF; CDR3nt: TGCGCCAGCAGTCCGACCGGAGGGAATTCACCCCTCCACTTT
j_gene: TRBJ2-5; abundance: .; v_gene: TRBV5-1; d_gene: .; CDR3aa: CASSLWETQYF; CDR3nt: TGCGCCAGCAGCTTGTGGGAGACCCAGTACTTC
j_gene: TRBJ2-2; abundance: .; v_gene: TRBV30; d_gene: .; CDR3aa: CAWRVNTGELFF; CDR3nt: TGTGCCTGGAGGGTAAACACCGGGGAGCTGTTTTTT
j_gene: TRBJ2-1; abundance: .; v_gene: TRBV28; d_gene: TRBD1; CDR3aa: CASSRQGDEQFF; CDR3nt: TGTGCCAGCAGTCGACAGGGGGATGAGCAGTTCTTC
j_gene: TRBJ2-5; abundance: .; v_gene: TRBV6-5; d_gene: .; CDR3aa: CASSRDLETQYF; CDR3nt: TGTGCCAGCAGCAGGGACCTGGAGACCCAGTACTTC
j_gene: TRBJ1-2; abundance: .; v_gene: TRBV7-2; d_gene: TRBD1; CDR3aa: CASSFPPGQGARGYTF; CDR3nt: TGTGCCAGCAGCTTCCCACCGGGACAGGGGGCGCGGGGCTACACCTTC
j_gene: TRBJ2-1; abundance: .; v_gene: TRBV10-3; d_gene: TRBD1; CDR3aa: CAISPQGALSSYNEQFF; CDR3nt: TGTGCCATCAGTCCGCAGGGGGCGCTTAGCTCCTACAATGAGCAGTTCTTC
j_gene: TRBJ2-3; abundance: .; v_gene: TRBV2; d_gene: .; CDR3aa: CASSDSTDTQYF; CDR3nt: TGTGCCAGCAGTGATAGCACAGATACGCAGTATTTT
j_gene: TRBJ2-1; abundance: .; v_gene: TRBV11-3; d_gene: .; CDR3aa: CASSLDTSSYNEQFF; CDR3nt: TGTGCCAGCAGCTTAGACACGAGCTCCTACAATGAGCAGTTCTTC
j_gene: TRBJ1-3; abundance: once; v_gene: TRBV6-5; d_gene: TRBD1; CDR3aa: CASMRGPSGNTIYF; CDR3nt: TGTGCCAGCATGAGGGGGCCCTCTGGAAACACCATATATTTT
j_gene: TRBJ1-5; abundance: .; v_gene: TRBV28; d_gene: .; CDR3aa: CASSTLLEPQHF; CDR3nt: TGTGCCAGCAGTACTCTACTGGAGCCCCAGCATTTT
j_gene: TRBJ2-5; abundance: .; v_gene: TRBV5-6; d_gene: TRBD2; CDR3aa: CASSRLASQETQYF; CDR3nt: TGTGCCAGCAGCCGACTAGCGTCCCAAGAGACCCAGTACTTC
j_gene: TRBJ2-7; abundance: .; v_gene: TRBV28; d_gene: .; CDR3aa: CASSFVLREGKQYF; CDR3nt: TGTGCCAGCAGTTTCGTTCTGAGAGAGGGTAAGCAGTACTTC
j_gene: TRBJ1-3; abundance: .; v_gene: TRBV12-5; d_gene: .; CDR3aa: CASGSGFSGNTIYF; CDR3nt: TGTGCTAGTGGTTCAGGGTTCTCTGGAAACACCATATATTTT
j_gene: TRBJ2-1; abundance: .; v_gene: TRBV2; d_gene: .; CDR3aa: CASSERGRGKSSYNEQFF; CDR3nt: TGTGCCAGCAGTGAAAGGGGTAGGGGCAAGAGCTCCTACAATGAGCAGTTCTTC
j_gene: TRBJ2-1; abundance: .; v_gene: TRBV20-1; d_gene: .; CDR3aa: CSAERLNEQFF; CDR3nt: TGCAGTGCAGAGAGACTCAATGAGCAGTTCTTC
j_gene: TRBJ2-4; abundance: .; v_gene: TRBV6-1; d_gene: TRBD2; CDR3aa: CASSEREVAKNIQYF; CDR3nt: TGTGCCAGCAGTGAACGGGAGGTAGCCAAAAACATTCAGTACTTC
j_gene: TRBJ1-2; abundance: .; v_gene: TRBV2; d_gene: .; CDR3aa: CASEPDFAKADGYTF; CDR3nt: TGTGCCAGCGAACCAGATTTTGCCAAAGCGGATGGCTACACCTTC
j_gene: TRBJ2-3; abundance: .; v_gene: TRBV19; d_gene: .; CDR3aa: CASSLSYYTDTQYF; CDR3nt: TGTGCCAGTAGTTTGTCTTACTACACAGATACGCAGTATTTT
j_gene: TRBJ2-5; abundance: .; v_gene: TRBV27; d_gene: TRBD1; CDR3aa: CASSSRTGQETQYF; CDR3nt: TGTGCCAGCAGTTCGAGGACAGGGCAAGAGACCCAGTACTTC
j_gene: TRBJ2-7; abundance: .; v_gene: TRBV4-1; d_gene: TRBD2; CDR3aa: CASSQGAGGRYEQYF; CDR3nt: TGCGCCAGCAGCCAAGGAGCGGGGGGTCGGTACGAGCAGTACTTC
j_gene: TRBJ1-1; abundance: .; v_gene: TRBV4-3; d_gene: .; CDR3aa: CASSQFYRANTEAFF; CDR3nt: TGCGCCAGCAGCCAATTCTACCGGGCGAACACTGAAGCTTTCTTT
j_gene: TRBJ1-1; abundance: .; v_gene: TRBV2; d_gene: .; CDR3aa: CASTSFHRGGGRTEAFF; CDR3nt: TGTGCCAGCACCAGCTTTCACCGGGGGGGTGGCCGAACTGAAGCTTTCTTT
j_gene: TRBJ2-5; abundance: .; v_gene: TRBV7-9; d_gene: .; CDR3aa: CASGVVLETQYF; CDR3nt: TGTGCCAGCGGGGTAGTTTTAGAGACCCAGTACTTC
j_gene: TRBJ2-7; abundance: .; v_gene: TRBV27; d_gene: TRBD2; CDR3aa: CASSGSGTSNGATYEQYF; CDR3nt: TGTGCCAGCAGTGGGTCCGGGACTAGCAACGGGGCGACCTACGAGCAGTACTTC
j_gene: TRBJ2-7; abundance: .; v_gene: TRBV28; d_gene: .; CDR3aa: CASSLKISYEQYF; CDR3nt: TGTGCCAGCAGTCTTAAAATCTCCTACGAGCAGTACTTC
j_gene: TRBJ1-4; abundance: .; v_gene: TRBV11-2; d_gene: .; CDR3aa: CASSLVGVTGTFF; CDR3nt: TGTGCCAGCAGCTTAGTTGGCGTAACAGGCACGTTTTTT
j_gene: TRBJ2-7; abundance: .; v_gene: TRBV7-8; d_gene: TRBD1; CDR3aa: CASSTGDYEQYF; CDR3nt: TGTGCCAGCTCAACAGGGGACTACGAGCAGTACTTC
j_gene: TRBJ1-6; abundance: .; v_gene: TRBV6-1; d_gene: .; CDR3aa: CASSAEVGSPLHF; CDR3nt: TGTGCCAGCAGTGCAGAAGTCGGTTCACCCCTCCACTTT
j_gene: TRBJ2-2; abundance: once; v_gene: TRBV6-5; d_gene: .; CDR3aa: CASTGPPNTGELFF; CDR3nt: TGTGCCAGCACTGGTCCACCGAACACCGGGGAGCTGTTTTTT
j_gene: TRBJ2-3; abundance: .; v_gene: TRBV28; d_gene: TRBD2; CDR3aa: CASMWTSPHKGTDTQYF; CDR3nt: TGTGCCAGCATGTGGACTAGCCCTCACAAGGGCACAGATACGCAGTATTTT
j_gene: TRBJ1-1; abundance: .; v_gene: TRBV6-1; d_gene: .; CDR3aa: CAGRGGGEAFF; CDR3nt: TGTGCCGGGAGGGGAGGGGGTGAAGCTTTCTTT
j_gene: TRBJ2-4; abundance: .; v_gene: TRBV19; d_gene: .; CDR3aa: CASSQQGLAKNIQYF; CDR3nt: TGTGCCAGTAGCCAACAGGGACTTGCCAAAAACATTCAGTACTTC
j_gene: TRBJ2-2; abundance: once; v_gene: TRBV2; d_gene: .; CDR3aa: CASSFAGELFF; CDR3nt: TGTGCCAGCTCCTTTGCCGGGGAGCTGTTTTTT
j_gene: TRBJ1-5; abundance: .; v_gene: TRBV19; d_gene: .; CDR3aa: CASSLGMLGFSNQPQHF; CDR3nt: TGTGCCAGTAGTTTGGGTATGTTAGGCTTTAGCAATCAGCCCCAGCATTTT
j_gene: TRBJ1-3; abundance: .; v_gene: TRBV6-6; d_gene: .; CDR3aa: CASSRTVDSGNTIYF; CDR3nt: TGTGCCAGCAGTAGGACGGTGGACTCTGGAAACACCATATATTTT
j_gene: TRBJ1-1; abundance: .; v_gene: TRBV27; d_gene: .; CDR3aa: CASSPGFNTEAFF; CDR3nt: TGTGCCAGCAGTCCCGGCTTCAACACTGAAGCTTTCTTT
j_gene: TRBJ1-1; abundance: .; v_gene: TRBV6-5; d_gene: .; CDR3aa: CASSYHPREAFF; CDR3nt: TGTGCCAGCAGTTACCACCCCAGGGAAGCTTTCTTT
j_gene: TRBJ2-7; abundance: .; v_gene: TRBV14; d_gene: TRBD1; CDR3aa: CASSPRTGTNYEQYF; CDR3nt: TGTGCCAGCAGCCCAAGGACAGGAACTAACTACGAGCAGTACTTC
j_gene: TRBJ1-1; abundance: .; v_gene: TRBV6-5; d_gene: .; CDR3aa: CASSYSGVMNTEAFF; CDR3nt: TGTGCCAGCAGTTACTCAGGAGTTATGAACACTGAAGCTTTCTTT
j_gene: TRBJ2-7; abundance: .; v_gene: TRBV7-9; d_gene: TRBD1; CDR3aa: CASSFPTGQGPYEQYF; CDR3nt: TGTGCCAGCAGCTTCCCAACCGGACAGGGCCCCTACGAGCAGTACTTC